This TCR beta chain emerged from a study of T cells in localized non-small cell lung cancer. Findings of the study overall: Sequencing was limited to one tumor region, leaving the possibility of heterogeneity open. Adjacent lung was found to contain a median about 62 of the top 100 tumor clones. Uninvolved adjacent lung showed higher T cell clonality than tumor.

CDR1 is SGDLS, CDR2 YYNGEE, per germline. Deletions cut 4 bases from V and 0 bases from J, with 8 bases between. The CDR3 is 14 amino acids. This clone was counted a single time. Its antigen remains unidentified. Data came from immunoSEQ multiplex PCR; TCRdb stores just in-frame clones and leaves some out. The data contain approximately 31,000 clones, around 94% of them singletons. The material was peripheral blood, obtained before any cancer treatment. V and J are TRBV9 and TRBJ1-3; D ambiguous. The clonotype comes from a woman aged 40 to 75 with stage I lung adenocarcinoma. The CDR3: CASSRDYSGNTIYF. CDR3 in DNA: TGTGCCAGCAGCCGGGATTACTCTGGAAACACCATATATTTT.